What follows describes a single T cell receptor beta chain. Its target is unknown. CDR3 regions were amplified by Arm-PCR using iRepertoire HTBI primers to build TCR beta libraries. TCRdb reprocessed the multiplex PCR reads with MiXCR, giving one entry per CDR3 protein. The data contain about 470,000 distinct CDR3 sequences, roughly 15% of them seen just once; the ten biggest clones take up 9.5% to 15%. The data were obtained in a study of regulatory T cells in long-lasting Graves disease. Study background: Graves' patients who were just diagnosed had used antithyroid drugs for under 3 months.

Time point given: newly diagnosed GD, antithyroid drugs for less than 3 months. PBMCs were the source of the RNA used for TCR sequencing. The CDR3 contains 15 residues. V lost 2 bases and J lost 0, with 8 bases in between. Per germline, CDR1 MNHEY and CDR2 SVGEGT. Overall study findings and caveats: New patients shared fewer public clonotypes (approximately 1,000) than persistent patients did (approximately 2,700).

This sample was shared with a second study, whose subject was T cells in Graves' hyperthyroidism and ophthalmopathy. That paper adds: Diagnoses used clinical symptoms, serum thyroxine and TRAb, thyroid ultrasound and orbital computed tomography.

The TCR comes from a man between 35 and 55 years old with Graves disease. The sample was peripheral blood mononuclear cells (PBMCs), taken at new diagnosis, from a patient treated with antithyroid drugs. This rearrangement joins TRBV6-2 or TRBV6-3 to TRBJ2-1; D may be TRBD2 (5 bases). This CDR3 is CASSYDGLSYNEQFF. CDR3 DNA: TGTGCCAGCAGTTACGACGGACTCTCCTACAATGAGCAGTTCTTC.